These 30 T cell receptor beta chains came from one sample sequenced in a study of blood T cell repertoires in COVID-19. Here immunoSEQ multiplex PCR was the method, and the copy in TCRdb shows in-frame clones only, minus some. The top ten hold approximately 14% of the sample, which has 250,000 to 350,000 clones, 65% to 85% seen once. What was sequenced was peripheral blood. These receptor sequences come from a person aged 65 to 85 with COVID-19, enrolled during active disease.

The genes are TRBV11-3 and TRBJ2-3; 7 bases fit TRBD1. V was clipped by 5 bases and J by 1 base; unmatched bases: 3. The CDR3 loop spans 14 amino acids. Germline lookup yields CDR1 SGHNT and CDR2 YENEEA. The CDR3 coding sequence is TGTGCCAGCAGCCCTCAGGGGGGCACAGATACGCAGTATTTT. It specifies CASSPQGGTDTQYF.

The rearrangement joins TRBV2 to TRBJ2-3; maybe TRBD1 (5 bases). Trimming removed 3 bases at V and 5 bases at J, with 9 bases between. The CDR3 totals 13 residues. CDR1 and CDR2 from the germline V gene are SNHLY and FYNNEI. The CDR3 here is CASSEGQGDTQYF. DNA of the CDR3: TGTGCCAGCAGTGAGGGGCAGGGAGATACGCAGTATTTT.

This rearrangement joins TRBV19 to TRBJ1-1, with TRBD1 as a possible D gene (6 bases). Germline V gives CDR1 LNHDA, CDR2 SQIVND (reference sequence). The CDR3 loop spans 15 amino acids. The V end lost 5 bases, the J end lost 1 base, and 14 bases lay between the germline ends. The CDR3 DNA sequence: TGTGCCAGTAGTGGCGAGGGGGTGAGGAACACTGAAGCTTTCTTT. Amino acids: CASSGEGVRNTEAFF.

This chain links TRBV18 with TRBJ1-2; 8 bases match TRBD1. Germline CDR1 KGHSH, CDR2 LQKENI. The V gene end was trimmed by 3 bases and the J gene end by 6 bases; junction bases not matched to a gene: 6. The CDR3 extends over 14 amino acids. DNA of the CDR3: TGTGCCAGCTCACCGAAGGACAGGGAGGATGGCTACACCTTC. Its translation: CASSPKDREDGYTF.

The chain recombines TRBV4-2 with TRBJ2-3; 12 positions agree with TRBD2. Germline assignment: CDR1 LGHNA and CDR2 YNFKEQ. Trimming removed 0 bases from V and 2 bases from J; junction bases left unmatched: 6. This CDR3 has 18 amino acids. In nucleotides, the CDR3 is TGTGCCAGCAGCCAAGAAGGAGGACTAGCGGGGTTCACAGATACGCAGTATTTT. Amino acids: CASSQEGGLAGFTDTQYF.

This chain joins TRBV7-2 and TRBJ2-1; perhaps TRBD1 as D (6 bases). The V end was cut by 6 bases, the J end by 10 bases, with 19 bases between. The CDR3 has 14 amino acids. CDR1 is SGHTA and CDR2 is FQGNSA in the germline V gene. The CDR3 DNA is TGTGCCAGCAGTTCCGGGACAAGGATCGGAGAGCAGTTCTTC. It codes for CASSSGTRIGEQFF.

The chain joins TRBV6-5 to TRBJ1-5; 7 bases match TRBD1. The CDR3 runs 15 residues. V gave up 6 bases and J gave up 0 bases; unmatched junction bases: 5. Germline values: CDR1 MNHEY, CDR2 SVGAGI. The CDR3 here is CASRGQTLSNQPQHF. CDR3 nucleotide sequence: TGTGCCAGCAGGGGACAGACTCTTAGCAATCAGCCCCAGCATTTT.

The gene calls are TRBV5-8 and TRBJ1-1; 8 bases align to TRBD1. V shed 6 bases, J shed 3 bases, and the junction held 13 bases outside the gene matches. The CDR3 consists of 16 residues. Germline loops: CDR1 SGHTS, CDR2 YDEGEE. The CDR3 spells CASTIRFGGQDTEAFF. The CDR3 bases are TGTGCCAGCACCATTCGTTTTGGGGGACAGGACACTGAAGCTTTCTTT.

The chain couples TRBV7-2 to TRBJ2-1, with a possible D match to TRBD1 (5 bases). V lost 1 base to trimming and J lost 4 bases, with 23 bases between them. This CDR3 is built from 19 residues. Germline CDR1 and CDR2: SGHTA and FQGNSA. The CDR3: CASSLEGVERRRTYNEQFF. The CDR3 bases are TGTGCCAGCAGCTTAGAAGGGGTGGAAAGGAGACGTACGTACAATGAGCAGTTCTTC.

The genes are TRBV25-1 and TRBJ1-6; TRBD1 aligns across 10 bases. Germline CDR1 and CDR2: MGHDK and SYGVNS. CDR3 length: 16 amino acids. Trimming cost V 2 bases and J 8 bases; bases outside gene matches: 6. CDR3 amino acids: CASSELWTGGDSPLHF. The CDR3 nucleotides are TGTGCCAGCAGTGAACTCTGGACAGGGGGTGATTCACCCCTCCACTTT. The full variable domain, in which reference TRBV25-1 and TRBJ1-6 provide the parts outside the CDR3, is EADIYQTPRYLVIGTGKKITLECSQTMGHDKMYWYQQDPGMELHLIHYSYGVNSTEKGDLSSESTVSRIRTEHFPLTLESARPSHTSQYLCASSELWTGGDSPLHFGNGTRLTVT.

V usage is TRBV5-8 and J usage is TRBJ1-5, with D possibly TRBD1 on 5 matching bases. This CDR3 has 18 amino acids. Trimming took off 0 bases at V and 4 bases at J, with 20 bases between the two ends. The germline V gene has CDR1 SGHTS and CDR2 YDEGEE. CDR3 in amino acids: CASSLVAGPRRPNQPQHF. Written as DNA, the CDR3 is TGTGCCAGCAGCTTGGTGGCGGGACCCCGGCGACCGAATCAGCCCCAGCATTTT.

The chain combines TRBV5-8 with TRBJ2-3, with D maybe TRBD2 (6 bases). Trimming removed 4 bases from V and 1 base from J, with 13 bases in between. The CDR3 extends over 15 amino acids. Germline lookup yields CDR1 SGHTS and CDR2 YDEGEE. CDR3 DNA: TGTGCCAGCAGCCAGGGACTGTTGGGCACAGATACGCAGTATTTT. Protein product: CASSQGLLGTDTQYF.

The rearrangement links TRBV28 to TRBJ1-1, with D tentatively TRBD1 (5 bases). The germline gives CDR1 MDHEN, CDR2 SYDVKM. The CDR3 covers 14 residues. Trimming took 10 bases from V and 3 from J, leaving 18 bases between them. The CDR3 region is CATKIDSRDTEAFF. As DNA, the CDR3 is TGTGCCACCAAAATCGACAGTCGAGACACTGAAGCTTTCTTT.

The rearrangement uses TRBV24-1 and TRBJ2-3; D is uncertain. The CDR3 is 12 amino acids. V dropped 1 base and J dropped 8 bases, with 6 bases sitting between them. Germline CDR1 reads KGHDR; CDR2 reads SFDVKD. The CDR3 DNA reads TGTGCCACCAGTGATTTTCGAGGTACGCAGTATTTT. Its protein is CATSDFRGTQYF.

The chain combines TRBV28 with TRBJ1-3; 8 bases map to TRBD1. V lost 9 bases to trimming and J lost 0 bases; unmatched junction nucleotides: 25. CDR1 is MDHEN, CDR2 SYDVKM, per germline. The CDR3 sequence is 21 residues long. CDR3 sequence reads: CARISPFTIPRDRHSGNTIYF. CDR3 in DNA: TGTGCCAGGATCTCACCCTTCACCATCCCCCGGGACAGGCACTCTGGAAACACCATATATTTT.

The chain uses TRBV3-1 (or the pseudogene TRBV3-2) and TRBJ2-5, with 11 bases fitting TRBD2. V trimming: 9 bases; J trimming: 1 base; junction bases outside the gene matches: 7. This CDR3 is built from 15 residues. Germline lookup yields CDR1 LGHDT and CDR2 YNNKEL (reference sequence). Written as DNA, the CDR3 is TGTGCCAGTAGAGTAGCGGGAGGGGTCCAAGAGACCCAGTACTTC. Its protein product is CASRVAGGVQETQYF.

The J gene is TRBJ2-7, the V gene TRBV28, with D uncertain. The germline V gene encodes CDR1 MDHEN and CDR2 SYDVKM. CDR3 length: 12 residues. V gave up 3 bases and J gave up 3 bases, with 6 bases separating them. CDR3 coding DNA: TGTGCCAGCAGTTTCCAGAACTACGAGCAGTACTTC. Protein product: CASSFQNYEQYF. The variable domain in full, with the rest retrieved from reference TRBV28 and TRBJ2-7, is DVKVTQSSRYLVKRTGEKVFLECVQDMDHENMFWYRQDPGLGLRLIYFSYDVKMKEKGDIPEGYSVSREKKERFSLILESASTNQTSMYLCASSFQNYEQYFGPGTRLTVT.

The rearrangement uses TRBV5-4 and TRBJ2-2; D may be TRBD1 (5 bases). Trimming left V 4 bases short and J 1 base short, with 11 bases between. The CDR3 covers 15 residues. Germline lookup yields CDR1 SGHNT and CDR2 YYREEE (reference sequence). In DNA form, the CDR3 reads TGTGCCAGCAGCCTCCGACAGCTGAACACCGGGGAGCTGTTTTTT. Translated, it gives CASSLRQLNTGELFF.

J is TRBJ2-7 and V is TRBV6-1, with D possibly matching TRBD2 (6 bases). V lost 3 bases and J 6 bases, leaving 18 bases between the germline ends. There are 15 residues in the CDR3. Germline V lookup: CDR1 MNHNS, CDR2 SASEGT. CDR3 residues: CASSDPGLPPSEQYF. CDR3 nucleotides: TGTGCCAGCAGTGATCCGGGACTCCCTCCATCCGAGCAGTACTTC.

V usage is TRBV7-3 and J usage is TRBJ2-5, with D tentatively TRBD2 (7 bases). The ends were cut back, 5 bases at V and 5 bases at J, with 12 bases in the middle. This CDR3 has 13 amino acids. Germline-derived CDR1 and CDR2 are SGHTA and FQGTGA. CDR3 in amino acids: CASSRGREETQYF. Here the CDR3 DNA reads TGTGCCAGCAGCCGGGGGCGGGAGGAGACCCAGTACTTC. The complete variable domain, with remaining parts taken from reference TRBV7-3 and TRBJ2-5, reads GAGVSQTPSNKVTEKGKYVELRCDPISGHTALYWYRQSLGQGPEFLIYFQGTGAADDSGLPNDRFFAVRPEGSVSTLKIQRTERGDSAVYLCASSRGREETQYFGPGTRLLVL.

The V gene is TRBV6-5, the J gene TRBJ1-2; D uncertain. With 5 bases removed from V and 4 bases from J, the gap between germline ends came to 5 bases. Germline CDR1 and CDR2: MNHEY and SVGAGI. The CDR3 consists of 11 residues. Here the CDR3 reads CASSPSYGYTF. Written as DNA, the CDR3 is TGTGCCAGCAGTCCTTCCTATGGCTACACCTTC.

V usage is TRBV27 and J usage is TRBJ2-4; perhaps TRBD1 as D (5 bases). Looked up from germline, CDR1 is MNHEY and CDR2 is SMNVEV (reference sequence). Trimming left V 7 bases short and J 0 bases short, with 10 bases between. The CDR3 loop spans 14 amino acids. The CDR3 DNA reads TGTGCCAGCACTTCAGGGCTAGCCAAAAACATTCAGTACTTC. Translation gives CASTSGLAKNIQYF.

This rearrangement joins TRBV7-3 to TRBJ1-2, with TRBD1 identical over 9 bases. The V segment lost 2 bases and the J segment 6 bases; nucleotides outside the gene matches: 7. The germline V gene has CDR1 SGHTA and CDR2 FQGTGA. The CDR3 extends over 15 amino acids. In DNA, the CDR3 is TGTGCCAGCAGCTTAGGGGGACAGGGAAACGATGGCTACACCTTC. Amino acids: CASSLGGQGNDGYTF.

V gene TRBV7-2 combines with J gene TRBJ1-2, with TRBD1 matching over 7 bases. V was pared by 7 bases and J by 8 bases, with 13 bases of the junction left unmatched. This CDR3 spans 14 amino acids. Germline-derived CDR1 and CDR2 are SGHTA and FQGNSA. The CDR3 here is CASNPGTDFGGYTF. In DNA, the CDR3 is TGTGCCAGCAACCCCGGGACAGACTTTGGCGGCTACACCTTC. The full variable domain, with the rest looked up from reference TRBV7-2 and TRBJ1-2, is GAGVSQSPSNKVTEKGKDVELRCDPISGHTALYWYRQSLGQGLEFLIYFQGNSAPDKSGLPSDRFSAERTGGSVSTLTIQRTQQEDSAVYLCASNPGTDFGGYTFGSGTRLTVV.

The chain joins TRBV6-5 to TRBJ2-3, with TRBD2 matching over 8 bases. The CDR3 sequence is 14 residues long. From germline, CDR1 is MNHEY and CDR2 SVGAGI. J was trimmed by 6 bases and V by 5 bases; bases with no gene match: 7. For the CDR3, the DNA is TGTGCCAGCAGTCCAACGGGGGGGTTGGATACGCAGTATTTT. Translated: CASSPTGGLDTQYF.

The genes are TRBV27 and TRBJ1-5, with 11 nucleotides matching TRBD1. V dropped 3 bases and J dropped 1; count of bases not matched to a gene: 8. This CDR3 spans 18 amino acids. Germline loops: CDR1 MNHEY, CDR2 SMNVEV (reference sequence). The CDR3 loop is CASSFSGTGGGSNQPQHF. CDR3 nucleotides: TGTGCCAGCAGTTTCTCCGGGACAGGGGGTGGAAGCAATCAGCCCCAGCATTTT.

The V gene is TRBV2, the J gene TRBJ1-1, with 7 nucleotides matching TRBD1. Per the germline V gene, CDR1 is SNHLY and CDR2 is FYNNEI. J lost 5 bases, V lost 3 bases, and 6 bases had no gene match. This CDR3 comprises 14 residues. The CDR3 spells CASSDAAGGTEAFF. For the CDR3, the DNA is TGTGCCAGCAGTGATGCGGCAGGGGGGACTGAAGCTTTCTTT.

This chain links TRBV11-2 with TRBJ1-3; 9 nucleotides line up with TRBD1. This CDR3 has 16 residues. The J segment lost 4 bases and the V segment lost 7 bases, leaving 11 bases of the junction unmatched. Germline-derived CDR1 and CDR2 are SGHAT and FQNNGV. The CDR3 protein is CASTPLPGQGGNTIYF. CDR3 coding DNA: TGTGCCAGCACCCCTTTGCCTGGACAGGGGGGAAACACCATATATTTT.

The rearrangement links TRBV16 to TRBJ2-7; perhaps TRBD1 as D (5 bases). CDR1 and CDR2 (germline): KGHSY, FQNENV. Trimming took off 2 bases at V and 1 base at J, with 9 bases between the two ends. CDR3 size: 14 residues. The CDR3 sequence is CASSQSAGSYEQYF. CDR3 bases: TGTGCCAGCAGCCAAAGCGCAGGGTCCTACGAGCAGTACTTC. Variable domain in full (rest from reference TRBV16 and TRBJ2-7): GEEVAQTPKHLVRGEGQKAKLYCAPIKGHSYVFWYQQVLKNEFKFLISFQNENVFDETGMPKERFSAKCLPNSPCSLEIQATKLEDSAVYFCASSQSAGSYEQYFGPGTRLTVT.

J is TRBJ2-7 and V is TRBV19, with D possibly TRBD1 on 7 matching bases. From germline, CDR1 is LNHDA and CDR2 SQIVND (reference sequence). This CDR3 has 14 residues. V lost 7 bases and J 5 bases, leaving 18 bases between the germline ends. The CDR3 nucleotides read TGTGCCAGTACCAAGACAGGGAGGCCTAACGAGCAGTACTTC. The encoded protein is CASTKTGRPNEQYF.